The 11 T cell receptor beta chains given below trace back to one sample, sequenced in a study of T cells after posttransplantation cyclophosphamide. Sequenced by immunoSEQ multiplex PCR; TCRdb stores in-frame clones only, minus some. The sample holds several thousand clones, roughly 80% seen once. Treatment was busulfan-fludarabine conditioning, a marrow graft, and cyclophosphamide on days +3 and +4. The source material was PBMCs, sampled after allogeneic stem cell transplant with posttransplant cyclophosphamide. Every receptor here comes from a male patient in his fifties or sixties who received an allogeneic stem cell transplant from a related donor and was CMV-positive. Part of the T cell pool may stem from the graft donor.

The chain has TRBV5-5 and TRBJ2-4; no clear D. Trimming removed 5 bases from V and 0 bases from J, with 9 bases in between. The CDR3 extends over 14 amino acids. Germline V lookup: CDR1 SGHKS, CDR2 YYEKEE (reference sequence). Here the CDR3 DNA reads TGTGCCAGCAGTACGACTTTAGCCAAAAACATTCAGTACTTC. This gives the protein CASSTTLAKNIQYF.

This clone has only a few counts. This sequence joins TRBV29-1 and TRBJ2-3; 8 bases map to TRBD1. Trimming took 3 bases from V and 2 from J; bases not matched to a gene: 4. This CDR3 has 14 amino acids. CDR1 and CDR2 from the germline V gene are SQVTM and ANQGSEA. CDR3 residues: CSVDPDRVTDTQYF. DNA for the CDR3: TGCAGCGTTGACCCGGACAGGGTCACAGATACGCAGTATTTT.

This clone has a handful of counts. The rearrangement joins TRBV7-6 to TRBJ2-1; D gene unclear. V lost 4 bases and J 0 bases, leaving 10 bases between the germline ends. Germline-derived CDR1 and CDR2 are SGHVS and FNYEAQ. The CDR3 is 15 amino acids. The CDR3: CASSSNLNSYNEQFF. The CDR3 DNA reads as TGTGCCAGCAGCTCAAACTTAAACTCCTACAATGAGCAGTTCTTC.

The chain links TRBV4-1 to TRBJ2-7; D is unresolved. V was pared by 1 base and J by 4 bases, with 17 bases between. Germline V gene lookup returns CDR1 MGHRA and CDR2 YSYEKL. This CDR3 is 16 amino acids long. Written as DNA, the CDR3 is TGCGCCAGCAGCCAAGTTCGGAGTTTGAAGGTATACGAGCAGTACTTC. It encodes CASSQVRSLKVYEQYF.

The chain employs TRBV6-5 and TRBJ2-5; 9 bases map to TRBD2. The CDR3 spans 16 residues. Trimming took 0 bases from V and 5 from J; bases not matched to a gene: 7. Germline V lookup: CDR1 MNHEY, CDR2 SVGAGI. CDR3 residues: CASSYSPGLAMETQYF. CDR3 in DNA: TGTGCCAGCAGTTACTCGCCGGGACTAGCTATGGAGACCCAGTACTTC.

This clone was counted between two and nine times. The chain recombines TRBV7-8 with TRBJ1-2, with 9 bases identical to TRBD1. Germline V CDR1 and CDR2: SGHVS, FQNEAQ. This CDR3 region has 14 residues. V dropped 1 base and J dropped 5; count of bases not matched to a gene: 2. CDR3 in DNA: TGTGCCAGCAGCTTAGTCGGACAGGGGTATGGCTACACCTTC. It is translated as CASSLVGQGYGYTF.

Regarding this clone: The junction shows a germline mismatch at one end, possibly a read error. The chain carries TRBV5-1 and TRBJ2-2; 12 positions agree with TRBD2. The CDR3 loop spans 16 amino acids. The germline V gene has CDR1 SGHRS and CDR2 YFSETQ. This chain's CDR3 is CSSSPNPSGGGGELFF. CDR3 coding DNA: TGCTCCAGCAGCCCTAACCCTAGCGGGGGGGGCGGGGAGCTGTTTTTT.

The chain recombines TRBV18 with TRBJ2-4; possible D gene TRBD2, 5 bases. Trimming took off 0 bases at V and 9 bases at J, with 6 bases between the two ends. The CDR3 runs 12 residues. From germline, CDR1 is KGHSH and CDR2 LQKENI. The CDR3 protein is CASSPPSGIQYF. The CDR3 nucleotides are TGTGCCAGCTCACCACCGAGCGGCATTCAGTACTTC.

The chain uses TRBV5-6 and TRBJ1-5, with a tentative D call TRBD1 (5 bases). Trimming stripped 3 bases from V and 4 bases from J, with 8 bases between. This CDR3 spans 13 amino acids. The germline V gene encodes CDR1 SGHDT and CDR2 YYEEEE. The CDR3 DNA is TGTGCCAGCAGCTCAGGGTTAAATCAGCCCCAGCATTTT. This translates into CASSSGLNQPQHF.

CDR3: CASSSYRDGELFF. CDR3 DNA: TGTGCCAGCAGCTCCTACCGGGACGGGGAGCTGTTTTTT. The chain combines TRBV11-3 with TRBJ2-2; D is perhaps TRBD2 (5 bases). The germline V gene has CDR1 SGHNT and CDR2 YENEEA. The V end was cut by 4 bases, the J end by 7 bases, with 10 bases between. The CDR3 spans 13 residues.

The genes are TRBV5-1 and TRBJ2-3, with 7 bases identical to TRBD2. CDR3 length: 15 residues. V lost 0 bases to trimming and J lost 1 base; unmatched junction nucleotides: 2. Germline values: CDR1 SGHRS, CDR2 YFSETQ. The CDR3 loop is CASSLGLAGTDTQYF. DNA of the CDR3: TGCGCCAGCAGCTTGGGACTAGCTGGCACAGATACGCAGTATTTT. Full variable domain (missing parts from reference TRBV5-1 and TRBJ2-3): KAGVTQTPRYLIKTRGQQVTLSCSPISGHRSVSWYQQTPGQGLQFLFEYFSETQRNKGNFPGRFSGRQFSNSRSEMNVSTLELGDSALYLCASSLGLAGTDTQYFGPGTRLTVL.